This TCR beta chain was observed in a study of vaccination and CD4 T cells after COVID-19. Study details: Four females and six males made up the convalescents, with two Hispanic. Study-wide points: In convalescent patients, 304 of 307 vaccine-specific clones were mono-reactive for SARS-CoV-2 spike. The rise in median SARS-CoV-2-reactive clonotypes, from roughly 19 to 38, was not significant.

Turning to this clonotype: What it binds is unknown.

An Oncomine TCR Beta short-read assay was used to sequence the DNA from cultured CD4+ T cells. Via MiXCR, TCRdb re-called the PCR reads, giving one row per CDR3 protein. The table has some 10,000 distinct CDR3 sequences, roughly 40% seen once. The CDR3 runs 16 residues. V lost 0 bases, J lost 2 bases, and 5 bases stayed unmatched. Germline values: CDR1 KGHSH, CDR2 LQKENI. Specified treatment: approximately 11-day PBMC culture with coronavirus spike peptide pools or control peptides (ViraFEST assay). Each well held more than 1.5 million PBMCs in IL-2 (about 10 IU/ml) medium with roughly 9.7 ug/ml peptide pools.

Source material: CD4+ T cells from blood, cultured in vitro. The V call is TRBV18, the J call TRBJ2-3; 7 bases map to TRBD2. The TCR comes from a human donor who had recovered from COVID-19. This CDR3 reads CASSPPTSSYTDTQYF. In DNA, the CDR3 is TGTGCCAGCTCACCACCGACTAGCAGCTACACAGATACGCAGTATTTT.